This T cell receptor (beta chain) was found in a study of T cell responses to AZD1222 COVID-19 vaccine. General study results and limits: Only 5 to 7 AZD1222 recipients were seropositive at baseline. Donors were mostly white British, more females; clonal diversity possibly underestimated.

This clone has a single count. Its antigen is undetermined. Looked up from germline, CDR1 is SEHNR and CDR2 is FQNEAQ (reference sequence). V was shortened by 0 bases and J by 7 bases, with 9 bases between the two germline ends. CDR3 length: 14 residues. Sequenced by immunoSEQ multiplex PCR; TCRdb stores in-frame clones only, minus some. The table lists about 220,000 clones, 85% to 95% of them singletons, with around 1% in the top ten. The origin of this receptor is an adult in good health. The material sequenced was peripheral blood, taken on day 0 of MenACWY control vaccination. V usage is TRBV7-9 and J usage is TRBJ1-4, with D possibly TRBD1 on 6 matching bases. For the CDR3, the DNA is TGTGCCAGCAGCTTAGCCGGGGGCGGTGAAAAACTGTTTTTT. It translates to CASSLAGGGEKLFF.